A selection of T cell receptor beta chains follows, all from one sample in a study of cytomegalovirus exposure and HLA in healthy donors. The data were produced by immunoSEQ multiplex PCR, yet TCRdb's version contains in-frame clones alone and is incomplete. The sample comprises more than 40,000 clones, 51% of which are singletons, and about 6.3% rests with the top ten. Material: PBMCs. The receptor source for this set is a man in his sixties in good health and CMV-seronegative. CDR3s include the opening cysteine and the closing phenylalanine or tryptophan. Fields, in order: D gene, V gene, CDR3 length, J gene, clone size, CDR3 DNA, CDR3 protein. D genes are given only for firm matches. Not all rows give a size; the values are once, few, many and, for expanded clones, a class.

D: -
V: TRBV29-1
length: 13
J: TRBJ1-2
size: once
DNA: TGCAGCGTGGCGACATCTCCTAACTATGGCTACACCTTC
CDR3: CSVATSPNYGYTF

D: -
V: TRBV6-4
length: 13
J: TRBJ2-7
size: -
DNA: TGTGCCAGCACCCAAGTTGGGGCCTACGAGCAGTACTTC
CDR3: CASTQVGAYEQYF

D: TRBD1
V: TRBV29-1
length: 15
J: TRBJ1-2
size: few
DNA: TGCAGCGTTGAAGCTCTGACAGGGGTGGCCTATGGCTACACCTTC
CDR3: CSVEALTGVAYGYTF

D: TRBD2
V: TRBV6-1
length: 15
J: TRBJ2-7
size: few
DNA: TGTGCCAGCAGTGAAGAACTAGCGGTTACCTACGAGCAGTACTTC
CDR3: CASSEELAVTYEQYF

D: -
V: TRBV5-6
length: 13
J: TRBJ2-5
size: -
DNA: TGTGCCAGCACCCTAGGAGCTCAAGAGACCCAGTACTTC
CDR3: CASTLGAQETQYF

D: -
V: TRBV2
length: 13
J: TRBJ2-1
size: few
DNA: TGTGCCAGCCAGGGTTTTTCCTACAATGAGCAGTTCTTC
CDR3: CASQGFSYNEQFF

D: -
V: TRBV7-2
length: 12
J: TRBJ1-5
size: few
DNA: TGTGCCAGCAGCCAGGAAGATCAGCCCCAGCATTTT
CDR3: CASSQEDQPQHF

D: TRBD1
V: TRBV30
length: 13
J: TRBJ2-7
size: -
DNA: TGTGCCTGGAGGGACCGACAGGGGGGCGAGCAGTACTTC
CDR3: CAWRDRQGGEQYF

D: TRBD1
V: TRBV6-1
length: 14
J: TRBJ2-7
size: -
DNA: TGTGCCAGCAGTTGGGACAGGGGGCAAGGCGAGCAGTACTTC
CDR3: CASSWDRGQGEQYF

D: -
V: TRBV29-1
length: 16
J: TRBJ2-1
size: once
DNA: TGCAGCGCCCTGATTGGGGGCCCTCGGGCCTACAATGAGCAGTTCTTC
CDR3: CSALIGGPRAYNEQFF

D: -
V: TRBV9
length: 15
J: TRBJ2-1
size: -
DNA: TGTGCCAGCAGCGTAGAAGCCCTAGGCCGCAATGAGCAGTTCTTC
CDR3: CASSVEALGRNEQFF

D: TRBD2
V: TRBV29-1
length: 14
J: TRBJ2-5
size: few
DNA: TGCAGCGGGGACGACGGGACTAGCGGAGAGACCCAGTACTTC
CDR3: CSGDDGTSGETQYF

D: -
V: TRBV11-2
length: 12
J: TRBJ1-1
size: -
DNA: TGTGCCAGCACCGGGGAGGGAACTGAAGCTTTCTTT
CDR3: CASTGEGTEAFF

D: -
V: TRBV11-2
length: 15
J: TRBJ2-7
size: -
DNA: TGTGCCAGCAGCTTTGGGGCGAAATACTCCTACGAGCAGTACTTC
CDR3: CASSFGAKYSYEQYF

D: -
V: TRBV15
length: 16
J: TRBJ1-1
size: -
DNA: TGTGCCACCAGCAGAGATCTAATGGGAGTCAGTACTGAAGCTTTCTTT
CDR3: CATSRDLMGVSTEAFF

D: TRBD1
V: TRBV30
length: 14
J: TRBJ2-7
size: -
DNA: TGTGCCTGGAGTGGGACAGGGGAGCACTACGAGCAGTACTTC
CDR3: CAWSGTGEHYEQYF

D: -
V: TRBV30
length: 15
J: TRBJ1-2
size: -
DNA: TGTGCCTGGACCCCAGGCGGGGCGGGCAACTATGGCTACACCTTC
CDR3: CAWTPGGAGNYGYTF

D: TRBD1
V: TRBV14
length: 18
J: TRBJ2-6
size: -
DNA: TGTGCCAGCAGCCAAGATGGGACAGGGGTACCTGGGGCCAACGTCCTGACTTTC
CDR3: CASSQDGTGVPGANVLTF

D: -
V: TRBV19
length: 16
J: TRBJ2-6
size: few
DNA: TGTGCCAGTAGGGGTGAGGGTACGAATGGGGCCAACGTCCTGACTTTC
CDR3: CASRGEGTNGANVLTF

D: TRBD1
V: TRBV29-1
length: 11
J: TRBJ1-1
size: -
DNA: TGCAGCGTTCAGCGGGACAGGGGGGCTCTCTTT
CDR3: CSVQRDRGALF

D: TRBD1
V: TRBV7-2
length: 14
J: TRBJ1-1
size: -
DNA: TGTGCCAGCAGCTTACGGGACAGGACTAGTGAAGCTTTCTTT
CDR3: CASSLRDRTSEAFF

D: TRBD1
V: TRBV4-3
length: 16
J: TRBJ1-4
size: once
DNA: TGCGCCAGCAGCCAAGATCCGGGGACAGGGAGCGAAAAACTGTTTTTT
CDR3: CASSQDPGTGSEKLFF

D: -
V: TRBV9
length: 15
J: TRBJ2-1
size: -
DNA: TGTGCCAGCAGCGTAGACGGGAACTCCTACAATGAGCAGTTCTTC
CDR3: CASSVDGNSYNEQFF

D: TRBD1
V: TRBV2
length: 14
J: TRBJ2-7
size: few
DNA: TGTGCCAGCATGGGGACAGGGAAACCCTACGAGCAGTACTTC
CDR3: CASMGTGKPYEQYF

D: TRBD1
V: TRBV10-3
length: 16
J: TRBJ2-2
size: -
DNA: TGTGCCATCAGCTCGGACAGGGCGGGCCGGGGCGGGGAGCTGTTTTTT
CDR3: CAISSDRAGRGGELFF

D: -
V: TRBV19
length: 14
J: TRBJ1-1
size: -
DNA: TGTGCCAGTAGTATAGAGGGGCGCGACACTGAAGCTTTCTTT
CDR3: CASSIEGRDTEAFF

D: TRBD1
V: TRBV6-5
length: 14
J: TRBJ1-1
size: few
DNA: TGTGCCAGCAGTAATACGGAACCGGACAGGGAAGCTTTCTTT
CDR3: CASSNTEPDREAFF